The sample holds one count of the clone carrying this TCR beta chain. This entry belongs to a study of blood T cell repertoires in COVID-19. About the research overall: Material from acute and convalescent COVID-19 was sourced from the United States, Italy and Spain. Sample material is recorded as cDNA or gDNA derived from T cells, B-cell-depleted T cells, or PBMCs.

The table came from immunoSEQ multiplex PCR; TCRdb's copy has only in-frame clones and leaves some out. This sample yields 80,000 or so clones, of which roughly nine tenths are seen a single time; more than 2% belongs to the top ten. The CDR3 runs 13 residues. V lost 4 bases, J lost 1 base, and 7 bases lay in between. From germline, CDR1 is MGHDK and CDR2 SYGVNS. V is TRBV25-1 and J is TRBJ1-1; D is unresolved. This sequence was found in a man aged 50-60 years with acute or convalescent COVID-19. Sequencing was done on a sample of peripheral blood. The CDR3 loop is CASSARGNTEAFF. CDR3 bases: TGTGCCAGCAGTGCGCGAGGGAACACTGAAGCTTTCTTT.